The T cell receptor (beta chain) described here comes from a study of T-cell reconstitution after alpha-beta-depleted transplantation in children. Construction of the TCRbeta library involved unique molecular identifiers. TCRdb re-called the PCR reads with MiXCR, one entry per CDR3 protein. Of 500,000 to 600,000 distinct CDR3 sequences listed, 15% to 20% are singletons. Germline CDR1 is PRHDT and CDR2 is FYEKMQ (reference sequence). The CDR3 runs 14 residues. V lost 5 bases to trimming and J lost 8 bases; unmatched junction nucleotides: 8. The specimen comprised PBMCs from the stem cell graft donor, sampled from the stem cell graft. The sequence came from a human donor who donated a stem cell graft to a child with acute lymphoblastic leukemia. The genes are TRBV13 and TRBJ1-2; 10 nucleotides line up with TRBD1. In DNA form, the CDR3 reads TGTGCCAGCAGCATCCGGACAGGGGGTTTCGGCTACACCTTC. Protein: CASSIRTGGFGYTF.